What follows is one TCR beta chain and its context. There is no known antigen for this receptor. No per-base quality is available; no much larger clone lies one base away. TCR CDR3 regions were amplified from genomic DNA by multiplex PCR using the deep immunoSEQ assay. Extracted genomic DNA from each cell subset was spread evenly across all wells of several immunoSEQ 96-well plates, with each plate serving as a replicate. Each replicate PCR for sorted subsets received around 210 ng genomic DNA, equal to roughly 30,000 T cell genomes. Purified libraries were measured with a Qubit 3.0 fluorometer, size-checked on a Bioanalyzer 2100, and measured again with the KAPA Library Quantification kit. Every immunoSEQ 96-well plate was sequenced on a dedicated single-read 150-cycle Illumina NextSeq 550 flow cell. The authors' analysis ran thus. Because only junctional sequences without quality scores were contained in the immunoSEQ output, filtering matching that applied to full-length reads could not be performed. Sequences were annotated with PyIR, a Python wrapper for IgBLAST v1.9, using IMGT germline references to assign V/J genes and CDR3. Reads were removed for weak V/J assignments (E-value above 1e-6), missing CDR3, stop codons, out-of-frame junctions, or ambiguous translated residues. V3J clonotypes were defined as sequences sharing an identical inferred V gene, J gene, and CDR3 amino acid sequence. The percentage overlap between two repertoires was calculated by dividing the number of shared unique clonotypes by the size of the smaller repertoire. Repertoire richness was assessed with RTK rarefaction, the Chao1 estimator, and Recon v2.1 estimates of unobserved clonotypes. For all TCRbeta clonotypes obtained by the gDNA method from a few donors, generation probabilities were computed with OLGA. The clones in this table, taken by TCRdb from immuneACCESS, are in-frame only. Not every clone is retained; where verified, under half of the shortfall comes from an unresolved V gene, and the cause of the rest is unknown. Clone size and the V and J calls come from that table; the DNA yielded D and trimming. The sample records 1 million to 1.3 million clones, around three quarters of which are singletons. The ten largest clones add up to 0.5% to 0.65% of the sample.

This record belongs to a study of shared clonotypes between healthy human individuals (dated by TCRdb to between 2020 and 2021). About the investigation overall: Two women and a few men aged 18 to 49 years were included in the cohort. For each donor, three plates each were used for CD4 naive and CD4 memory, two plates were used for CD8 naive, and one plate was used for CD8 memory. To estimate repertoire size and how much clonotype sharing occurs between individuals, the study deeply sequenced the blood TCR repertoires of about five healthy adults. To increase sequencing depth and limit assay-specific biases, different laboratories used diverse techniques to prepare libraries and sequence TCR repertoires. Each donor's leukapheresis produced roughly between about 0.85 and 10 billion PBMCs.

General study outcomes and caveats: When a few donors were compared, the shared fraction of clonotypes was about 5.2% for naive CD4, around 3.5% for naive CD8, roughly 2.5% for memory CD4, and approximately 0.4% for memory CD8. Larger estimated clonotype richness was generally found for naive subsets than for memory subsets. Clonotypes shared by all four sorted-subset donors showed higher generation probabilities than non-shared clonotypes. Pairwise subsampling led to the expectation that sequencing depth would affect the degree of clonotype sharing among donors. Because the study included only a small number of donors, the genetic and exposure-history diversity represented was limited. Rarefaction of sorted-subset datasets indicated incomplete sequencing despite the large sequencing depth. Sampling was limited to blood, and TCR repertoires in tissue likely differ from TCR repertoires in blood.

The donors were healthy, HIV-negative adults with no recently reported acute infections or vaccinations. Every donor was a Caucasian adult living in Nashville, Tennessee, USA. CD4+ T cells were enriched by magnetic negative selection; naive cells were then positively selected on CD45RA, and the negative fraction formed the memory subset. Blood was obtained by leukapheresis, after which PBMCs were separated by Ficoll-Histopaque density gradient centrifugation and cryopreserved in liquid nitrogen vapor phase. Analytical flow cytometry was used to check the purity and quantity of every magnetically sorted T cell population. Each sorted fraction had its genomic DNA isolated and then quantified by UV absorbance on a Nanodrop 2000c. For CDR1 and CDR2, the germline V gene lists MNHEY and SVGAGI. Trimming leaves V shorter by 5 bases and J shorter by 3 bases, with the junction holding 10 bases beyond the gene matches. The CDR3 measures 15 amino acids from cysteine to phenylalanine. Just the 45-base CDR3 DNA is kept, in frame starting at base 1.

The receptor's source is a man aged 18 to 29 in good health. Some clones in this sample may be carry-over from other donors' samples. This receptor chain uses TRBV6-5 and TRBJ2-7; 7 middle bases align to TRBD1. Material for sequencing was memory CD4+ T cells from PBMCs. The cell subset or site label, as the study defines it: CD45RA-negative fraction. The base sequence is TGTGCCAGCAGTAAACTCCGGACAGGACACTACGAGCAGTACTTC. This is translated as CASSKLRTGHYEQYF.